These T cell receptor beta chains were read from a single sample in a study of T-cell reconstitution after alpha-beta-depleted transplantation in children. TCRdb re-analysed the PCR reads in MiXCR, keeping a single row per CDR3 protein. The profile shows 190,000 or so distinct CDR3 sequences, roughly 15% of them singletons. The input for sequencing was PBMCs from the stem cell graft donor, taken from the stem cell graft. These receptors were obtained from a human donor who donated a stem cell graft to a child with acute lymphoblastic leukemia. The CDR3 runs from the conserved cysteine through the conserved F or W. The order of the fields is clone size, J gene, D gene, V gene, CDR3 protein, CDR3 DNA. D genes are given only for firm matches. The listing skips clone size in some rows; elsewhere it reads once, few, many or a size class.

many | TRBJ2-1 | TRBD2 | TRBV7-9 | CAVPSGSYDEQFF | TGTGCCGTACCTAGCGGGAGTTACGATGAGCAGTTCTTC
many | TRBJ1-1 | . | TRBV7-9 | CASSLVQSEAFF | TGTGCCAGCAGCTTAGTCCAGTCTGAAGCTTTCTTT
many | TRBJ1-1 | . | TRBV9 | CASSVVRDQEAFF | TGTGCCAGCAGCGTAGTCCGGGATCAAGAAGCTTTCTTT
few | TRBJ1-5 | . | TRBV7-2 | CASSLARGSSNQPQHF | TGTGCCAGCAGCTTAGCCAGGGGTAGCAGCAATCAGCCCCAGCATTTT
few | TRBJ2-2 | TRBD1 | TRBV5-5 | CASSFYLRDRDTGELFF | TGTGCCAGCAGCTTCTACCTTCGGGACAGGGATACCGGGGAGCTGTTTTTT
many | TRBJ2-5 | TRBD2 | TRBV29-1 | CSVARTSGSRGETQYF | TGCAGCGTTGCGAGGACTAGCGGGAGCCGGGGGGAGACCCAGTACTTC
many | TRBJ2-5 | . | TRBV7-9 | CASSLMEEAQYF | TGTGCCAGCAGCTTAATGGAGGAGGCCCAGTACTTC
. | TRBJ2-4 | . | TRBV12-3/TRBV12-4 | CASSPRGRAASPDIQYF | TGTGCCAGCAGCCCGCGCGGCAGGGCCGCTTCCCCGGACATTCAGTACTTC
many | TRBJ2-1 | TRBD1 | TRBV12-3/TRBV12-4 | CASSSGTGTGLNNEQFF | TGTGCCAGCAGTTCGGGTACCGGGACAGGGCTCAACAATGAGCAGTTCTTC
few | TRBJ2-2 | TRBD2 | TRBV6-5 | CASSFLGGRARGGELFF | TGTGCCAGCAGTTTCCTCGGGGGGAGGGCCCGGGGCGGGGAGCTGTTTTTT
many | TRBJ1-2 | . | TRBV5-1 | CASSLDTGKVYGYTF | TGCGCCAGCAGCTTGGATACAGGGAAGGTTTACGGCTACACCTTC
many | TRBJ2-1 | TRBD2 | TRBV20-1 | CSATGTSGRENEQFF | TGCAGTGCCACGGGGACTAGCGGGAGGGAGAATGAGCAGTTCTTC
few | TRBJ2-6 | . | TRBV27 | CASRWSGSGANVLTF | TGTGCCAGCAGATGGTCCGGCTCTGGGGCCAACGTCCTGACTTTC
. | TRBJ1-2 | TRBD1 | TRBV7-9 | CASSLQGAYGYTF | TGTGCCAGCAGCTTACAGGGGGCCTATGGCTACACCTTC
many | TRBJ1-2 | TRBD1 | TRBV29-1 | CSSEGTAGYGYTF | TGCAGCTCAGAAGGGACAGCAGGCTATGGCTACACCTTC
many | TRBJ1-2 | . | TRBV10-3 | CAISEPGVRYGYTF | TGTGCCATCAGTGAGCCGGGGGTTCGGTATGGCTACACCTTC
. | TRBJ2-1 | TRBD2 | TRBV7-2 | CASSLVSRGLAGCWFF | TGTGCCAGCAGCTTAGTTTCAAGGGGACTAGCGGGATGTTGGTTCTTC
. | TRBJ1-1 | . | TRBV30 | CAWSVEAWTEAFF | TGTGCCTGGAGTGTGGAGGCTTGGACTGAAGCTTTCTTT
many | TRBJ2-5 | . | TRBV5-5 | CASSLELQASETQYF | TGTGCCAGCAGCTTGGAACTGCAGGCCAGCGAGACCCAGTACTTC
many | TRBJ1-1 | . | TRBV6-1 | CASSQQRGDTEAFF | TGTGCCAGCAGTCAGCAGCGTGGGGACACTGAAGCTTTCTTT
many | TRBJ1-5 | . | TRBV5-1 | CASSSGRGPQHF | TGCGCCAGCAGCTCCGGCCGGGGGCCCCAGCATTTT
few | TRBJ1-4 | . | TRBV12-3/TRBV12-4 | CASSLVGRTNEKLFF | TGTGCCAGCAGTTTAGTGGGGCGCACTAATGAAAAACTGTTTTTT
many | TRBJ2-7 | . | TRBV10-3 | CAISESWSEGIYEQYF | TGTGCCATCAGTGAGTCGTGGTCGGAGGGGATCTACGAGCAGTACTTC
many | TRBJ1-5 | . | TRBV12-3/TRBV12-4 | CASSWDFNQPQHF | TGTGCCAGCAGTTGGGACTTCAATCAGCCCCAGCATTTT
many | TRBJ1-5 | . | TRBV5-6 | CASSLRGVLNQPQHF | TGTGCCAGCAGCTTGCGGGGGGTCCTCAATCAGCCCCAGCATTTT
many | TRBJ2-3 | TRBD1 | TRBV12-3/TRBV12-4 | CASSLYRGSSTDTQYF | TGTGCCAGCAGTCTCTACAGGGGGTCTAGCACAGATACGCAGTATTTT
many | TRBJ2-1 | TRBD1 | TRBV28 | CASSSGGTGLNEQFF | TGTGCCAGCAGTTCCGGGGGGACAGGGTTGAATGAGCAGTTCTTC
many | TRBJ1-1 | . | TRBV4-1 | CASSQRGVNTEAFF | TGCGCCAGCAGCCAACGAGGAGTTAACACTGAAGCTTTCTTT
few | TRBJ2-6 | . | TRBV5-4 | CASSLKTVDSGANVLTF | TGTGCCAGCAGCTTGAAGACAGTCGACTCTGGGGCCAACGTCCTGACTTTC
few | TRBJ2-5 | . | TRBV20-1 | CSALDRTIQETQYF | TGCAGTGCTTTAGACAGGACGATCCAAGAGACCCAGTACTTC
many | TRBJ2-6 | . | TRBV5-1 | CASSLGGNSGANVLTF | TGCGCCAGCAGCTTGGGCGGAAACTCTGGGGCCAACGTCCTGACTTTC
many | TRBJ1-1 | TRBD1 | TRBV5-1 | CASSPTQGASTEAFF | TGCGCCAGCAGCCCCACACAGGGGGCTAGCACTGAAGCTTTCTTT
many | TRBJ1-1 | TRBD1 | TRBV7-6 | CASSSSTGGDWNTEAFF | TGTGCCAGCAGCTCTTCGACAGGGGGTGATTGGAACACTGAAGCTTTCTTT
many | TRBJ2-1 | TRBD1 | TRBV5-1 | CASSAGQGTYNEQFF | TGCGCCAGCAGCGCCGGACAGGGTACCTACAATGAGCAGTTCTTC
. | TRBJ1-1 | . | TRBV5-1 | CASSLGSRGMTEAFF | TGCGCCAGCAGCTTGGGCTCTCGGGGAATGACTGAAGCTTTCTTT
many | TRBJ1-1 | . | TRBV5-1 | CASSTGANTEAFF | TGCGCCAGCAGTACCGGCGCGAACACTGAAGCTTTCTTT
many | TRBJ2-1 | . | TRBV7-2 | CASSSQNYNEQFF | TGTGCCAGCAGCTCGCAGAATTACAATGAGCAGTTCTTC
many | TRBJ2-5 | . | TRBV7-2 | CASSSKALQETQYF | TGTGCCAGCAGCTCAAAAGCCCTACAAGAGACCCAGTACTTC
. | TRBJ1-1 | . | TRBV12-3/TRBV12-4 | CASSLGVGGRGGRTEAFF | TGTGCCAGCAGTTTAGGGGTAGGGGGACGAGGGGGGAGGACTGAAGCTTTCTTT
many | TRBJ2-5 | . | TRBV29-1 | CSVVQDWYQETQYF | TGCAGCGTTGTCCAGGACTGGTACCAAGAGACCCAGTACTTC
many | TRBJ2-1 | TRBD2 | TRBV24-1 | CATSATGTSAYNEQFF | TGTGCCACCAGTGCCACCGGGACTAGCGCATACAATGAGCAGTTCTTC
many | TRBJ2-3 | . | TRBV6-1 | CASNPSMGAGLSYTQYF | TGTGCCAGCAACCCTTCCATGGGAGCGGGCTTGAGTTATACGCAGTATTTT
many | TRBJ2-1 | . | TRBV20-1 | CSAREHANRQFF | TGCAGTGCTAGAGAGCATGCCAACCGGCAGTTCTTC
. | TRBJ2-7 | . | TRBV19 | CASSIVGTGEQYF | TGTGCCAGTAGTATAGTTGGAACGGGGGAGCAGTACTTC
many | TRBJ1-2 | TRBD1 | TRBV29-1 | CSVGTGGNYGYTF | TGCAGCGTTGGTACAGGGGGTAACTATGGCTACACCTTC
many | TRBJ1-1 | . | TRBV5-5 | CASSNEPGGDTEAFF | TGTGCCAGCAGCAACGAACCGGGGGGGGACACTGAAGCTTTCTTT
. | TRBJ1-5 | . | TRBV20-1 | CSAAGGRDNQPQHF | TGCAGTGCGGCCGGGGGACGGGACAATCAGCCCCAGCATTTT
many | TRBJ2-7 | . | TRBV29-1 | CSVRGGYEQYF | TGCAGCGTCAGGGGTGGCTACGAGCAGTACTTC
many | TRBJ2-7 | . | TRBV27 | CASSSPPVHEQYF | TGTGCCAGCAGTTCCCCACCCGTCCACGAGCAGTACTTC
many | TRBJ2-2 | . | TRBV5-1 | CASSLDMTGGELFF | TGCGCCAGCAGCTTGGATATGACGGGCGGGGAGCTGTTTTTT
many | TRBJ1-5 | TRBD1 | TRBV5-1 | CASSRSPGQGLVQPQHF | TGCGCCAGCAGCAGATCCCCGGGACAGGGATTGGTTCAGCCCCAGCATTTT
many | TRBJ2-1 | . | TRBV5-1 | CASSLQGTYNEQFF | TGCGCCAGCAGCCTTCAGGGGACCTACAATGAGCAGTTCTTC
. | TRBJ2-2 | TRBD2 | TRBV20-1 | CSARGTSGRDYTGELFF | TGCAGTGCTAGAGGGACTAGCGGGAGGGATTACACCGGGGAGCTGTTTTTT
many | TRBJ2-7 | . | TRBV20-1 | CSAREGLALDEQYF | TGCAGTGCTAGAGAAGGCCTAGCTCTAGACGAGCAGTACTTC